A selection of T cell receptor beta chains follows, all from one sample in a study of identical twins. TCRdb called the 5' RACE reads again in MiXCR, with one record for every CDR3 protein. The table has about 700,000 distinct CDR3 sequences, around 8.6% seen once; the top ten hold more than 0.75%. The same specimen was also included in a second study, on yellow fever vaccine responses in identical twins.

Sequenced input: PBMCs. The receptors stem from a woman between 18 and 29 years old in good health. Each CDR3 is given with its conserved first and last residue. Fields, in order: J gene, clone size, CDR3 length, D gene, V gene, CDR3 DNA, CDR3 protein. A D gene is named only where the DNA matches it firmly. Size is stated for part of the rows, as once, few or many counts, or as a class when the clone is expanded.

TRBJ2-3	-	15	TRBD1	TRBV5-6	TGTGCCAGCAGCATAGACAGGGGGAAAACAGATACGCAGTATTTT	CASSIDRGKTDTQYF
TRBJ2-5	-	15	TRBD1	TRBV4-1	TGCGCCAGCAGCCAATCTCAGGGGGTGGTGGAGACCCAGTACTTC	CASSQSQGVVETQYF
TRBJ1-2	-	13	-	TRBV13	TGTGCCAGCAGCGGCAGGGTGAACTATGGCTACACCTTC	CASSGRVNYGYTF
TRBJ2-7	few	12	TRBD1	TRBV29-1	TGCAGCGCCCGGGACAGGGGGACAGGGCAGTACTTC	CSARDRGTGQYF
TRBJ2-3	-	16	TRBD1	TRBV2	TGTGCCAGCAGTGGGACAGGGGATCCTAGCACAGATACGCAGTATTTT	CASSGTGDPSTDTQYF
TRBJ2-7	-	12	-	TRBV7-2	TGTGCCAGCAGCCTTATGTTATACGAGCAGTACTTC	CASSLMLYEQYF
TRBJ2-1	many	15	-	TRBV3-1	TGTGCCAGCAGCCAACCAAACACAGGCTACAATGAGCAGTTCTTC	CASSQPNTGYNEQFF
TRBJ2-1	few	17	TRBD1	TRBV7-8	TGTGCCAGCAGCTTATTCCCGGGACAGGGGGCATTGGATGAGCAGTTCTTC	CASSLFPGQGALDEQFF
TRBJ2-4	many	14	-	TRBV29-1	TGCAGCGTTGAGCTCAGACTAGCCAAAAACATTCAGTACTTC	CSVELRLAKNIQYF
TRBJ1-1	few	13	-	TRBV6-1	TGTGCCAGCAGTGCTGAACAGCTCACTGAAGCTTTCTTT	CASSAEQLTEAFF